This T cell receptor beta chain was profiled in a study of T cells after yellow fever vaccination. Broader study findings: Although the secondary response was weaker, it peaked faster, at day 5 versus 15. The booster response re-showed most primary clones: around 95% CD4, 88% CD8. A small share of clonotypes appeared in both CD4 and CD8 compartments.

In its sample, this clonotype was seen many times. Its antigen is unknown. Germline V gene sequence: CDR1 SGDLS, CDR2 YYNGEE. V gave up 4 bases and J gave up 7 bases; unmatched junction bases: 12. CDR3 length: 15 residues. TCRdb ran MiXCR on the 5' RACE reads and lists one entry per CDR3 protein. The sample includes hundreds of thousands of distinct CDR3 sequences, around 3.6% seen only once; the top ten take 23%. The TCR comes from a man aged 18 to 30 who received the YFV17D yellow fever vaccine. Sequences were derived from PBMCs, sampled on the day of the yellow fever booster vaccination. This sequence joins TRBV9 and TRBJ1-1; TRBD1 agrees at 8 bases. CDR3 sequence (DNA): TGTGCCAGCAGCCCCGACAGGGGAGGAAACCTTGAAGCTTTCTTT. Translated, it gives CASSPDRGGNLEAFF. Full variable domain (missing parts from reference TRBV9 and TRBJ1-1): DSGVTQTPKHLITATGQRVTLRCSPRSGDLSVYWYQQSLDQGLQFLIQYYNGEERAKGNILERFSAQQFPDLHSELNLSSLELGDSALYFCASSPDRGGNLEAFFGQGTRLTVV.